This T cell receptor (beta chain) was captured by sequencing in a study of glioma-infiltrating T cells after dendritic cell vaccination. Some clones are missing from TCRdb's copy, which holds only in-frame ones; the method was immunoSEQ multiplex PCR. The table shows about 67,000 clones, with about 86% occurring only once. Germline trimming cut 3 bases from V and 2 bases from J; bases unmatched to any gene: 8. The CDR3 loop spans 17 amino acids. Per germline, CDR1 SGHAT and CDR2 FQNNGV. The rearrangement links TRBV11-2 to TRBJ2-3; 10 bases are a match to TRBD1. Source: blood, taken before dendritic cell vaccination. This TCR derives from a human donor with glioblastoma. CDR3 sequence reads: CASSFFMDRGDTDTQYF. The CDR3 nucleotides are TGTGCCAGCAGCTTTTTTATGGACAGGGGGGACACAGATACGCAGTATTTT.